This T cell receptor (beta chain) comes out of a study of blood T cell repertoires in COVID-19. Study summary: Samples representing acute and convalescent COVID-19 were sourced from the United States, Italy and Spain. The cDNA or gDNA used as material had been derived from T cells, B-cell-depleted T cells, or PBMCs.

Original methodology: Cell counts per sample came from amplifying reference gene primers. Assay: immunoSEQ multiplex PCR; the TCRdb copy retains only in-frame clones and omits some. The V and J calls and the clone size are those of that table, but D and trimming were determined from the DNA. This table has around 270,000 clones, approximately 86% appearing once. The CDR3 has 13 residues. V was cut by 0 bases and J by 11 bases, with 14 bases left in between. CDR1 and CDR2 from the germline V gene are SGHDT and YYEEEE. V gene TRBV5-6 combines with J gene TRBJ1-1; tentative D call: TRBD1 (5 bases). Sequencing was done on a sample of peripheral blood. The sequence derives from a human donor with COVID-19, enrolled during active disease. The donor label of this sample is uncertain. This CDR3 is CASSLAGAQGAFF. The DNA for the CDR3 is TGTGCCAGCAGCTTGGCAGGCGCCCAGGGCGCTTTCTTT.